This T cell receptor beta chain appears in the sequencing data of a study of T cells after yellow fever vaccination. General observations from the study: Most primary-vaccination clones recurred post-booster (roughly 96% CD4, roughly 87% CD8).

This clonotype was picked up many times. The antigen is unknown. In germline, CDR1 is ENHRY, CDR2 SYGVKD. The length of the CDR3 is 15 residues. The trim removed 6 bases at V and 7 bases at J, leaving 8 bases unmatched. Researchers made TCR cDNA using 5'RACE template switching, and this step added a universal primer site and UMIs. Using its own MiXCR run on the 5' RACE reads, TCRdb lists one record per CDR3 protein. This sample yields approximately 250,000 distinct CDR3 sequences, of which about 3.7% are seen a single time; around 19% belongs to the top ten. The material sequenced was PBMCs, taken 15 days after the yellow fever booster vaccination. This chain links TRBV10-3 with TRBJ1-6; 8 nucleotides agree with TRBD1. The receptor's source is a man aged 18-30 years who received the YFV17D yellow fever vaccine. The CDR3 loop reads CAIRSTGDNNSPLHF. For the CDR3, the DNA is TGTGCCATCAGGTCGACAGGGGATAACAATTCACCCCTCCACTTT.